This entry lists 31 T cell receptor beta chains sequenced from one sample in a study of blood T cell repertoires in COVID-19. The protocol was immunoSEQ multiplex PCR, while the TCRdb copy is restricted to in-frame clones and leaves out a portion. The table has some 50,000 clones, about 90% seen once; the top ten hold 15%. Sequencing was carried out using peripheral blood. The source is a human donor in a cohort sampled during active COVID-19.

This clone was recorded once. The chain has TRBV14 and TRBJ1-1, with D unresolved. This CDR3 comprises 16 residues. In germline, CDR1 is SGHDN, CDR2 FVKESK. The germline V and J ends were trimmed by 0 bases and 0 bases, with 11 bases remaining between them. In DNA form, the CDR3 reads TGTGCCAGCAGCCAAGATCTCGGGTACATGAACACTGAAGCTTTCTTT. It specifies CASSQDLGYMNTEAFF. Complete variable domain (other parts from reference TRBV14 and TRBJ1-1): EAGVTQFPSHSVIEKGQTVTLRCDPISGHDNLYWYRRVMGKEIKFLLHFVKESKQDESGMPNNRFLAERTGGTYSTLKVQPAELEDSGVYFCASSQDLGYMNTEAFFGQGTRLTVV.

CDR3 amino acids: CASSQTVGRLNTEAFF. CDR3 nucleotides: TGCGCCAGCAGCCAGACAGTGGGCAGATTGAACACTGAAGCTTTCTTT. This chain joins TRBV4-1 and TRBJ1-1; D may be TRBD1 (5 bases). Germline V gives CDR1 MGHRA, CDR2 YSYEKL. Trimming took off 3 bases at V and 0 bases at J, with 14 bases between the two ends. The length of the CDR3 is 16 residues.

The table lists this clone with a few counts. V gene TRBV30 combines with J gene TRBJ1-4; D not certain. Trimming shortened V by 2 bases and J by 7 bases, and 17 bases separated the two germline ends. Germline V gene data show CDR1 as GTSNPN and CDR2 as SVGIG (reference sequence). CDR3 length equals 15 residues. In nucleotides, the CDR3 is TGTGCCTGGAGTCCCGCAATCCTTAGCGGTGAAAAACTGTTTTTT. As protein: CAWSPAILSGEKLFF.

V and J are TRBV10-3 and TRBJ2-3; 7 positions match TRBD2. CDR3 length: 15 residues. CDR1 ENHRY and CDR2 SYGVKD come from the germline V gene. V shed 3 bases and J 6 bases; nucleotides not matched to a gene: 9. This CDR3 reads CAISDSGGGVDTQYF. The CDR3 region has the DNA TGTGCCATCAGTGACTCTGGGGGGGGAGTCGATACGCAGTATTTT.

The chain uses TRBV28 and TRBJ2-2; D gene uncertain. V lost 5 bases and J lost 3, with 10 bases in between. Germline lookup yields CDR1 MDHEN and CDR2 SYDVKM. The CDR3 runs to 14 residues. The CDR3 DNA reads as TGTGCCAGCAGTACCGACTCCTACACCGGGGAGCTGTTTTTT. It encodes CASSTDSYTGELFF.

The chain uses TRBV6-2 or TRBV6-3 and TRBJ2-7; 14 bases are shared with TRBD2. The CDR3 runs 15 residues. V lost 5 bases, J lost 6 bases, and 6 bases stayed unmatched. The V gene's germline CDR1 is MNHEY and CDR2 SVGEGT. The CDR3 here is CASSTLTSGRGEQYF. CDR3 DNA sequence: TGTGCCAGCAGTACCCTGACTAGCGGGAGGGGCGAGCAGTACTTC.

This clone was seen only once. The CDR3 is CASDGGANTGELFF. In DNA, the CDR3 is TGTGCCAGTGACGGGGGGGCGAACACCGGGGAGCTGTTTTTT. The rearrangement uses TRBV19 and TRBJ2-2; 8 nucleotides agree with TRBD2. This CDR3 is 14 amino acids long. V dropped 8 bases and J dropped 0; count of bases not matched to a gene: 2. Germline V gene sequence: CDR1 LNHDA, CDR2 SQIVND (reference sequence).

CDR3 protein: CASSYKGANGYTF. The DNA for the CDR3 is TGTGCCAGCAGTTATAAGGGGGCAAATGGCTACACCTTC. V and J are TRBV6-2 or TRBV6-3 and TRBJ1-2; 7 bases match TRBD1. The CDR3 has 13 residues. V shed 3 bases, J shed 6 bases, and the junction held 4 bases outside the gene matches. The germline CDR1 and CDR2 sequences are MNHEY and SVGEGT.

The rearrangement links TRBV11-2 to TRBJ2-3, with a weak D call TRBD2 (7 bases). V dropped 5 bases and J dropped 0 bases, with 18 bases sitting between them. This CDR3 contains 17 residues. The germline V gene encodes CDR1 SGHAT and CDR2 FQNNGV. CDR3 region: CASSRTGAGVSTDTQYF. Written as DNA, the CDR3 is TGTGCCAGCAGCAGAACGGGGGCGGGAGTGAGCACAGATACGCAGTATTTT. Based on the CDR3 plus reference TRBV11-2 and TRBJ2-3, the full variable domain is EAGVAQSPRYKIIEKRQSVAFWCNPISGHATLYWYQQILGQGPKLLIQFQNNGVVDDSQLPKDRFSAERLKGVDSTLKIQPAKLEDSAVYLCASSRTGAGVSTDTQYFGPGTRLTVL.

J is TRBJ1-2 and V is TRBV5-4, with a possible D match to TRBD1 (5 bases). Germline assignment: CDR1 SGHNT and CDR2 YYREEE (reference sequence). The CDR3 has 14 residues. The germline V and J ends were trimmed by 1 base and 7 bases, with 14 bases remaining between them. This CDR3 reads CASSLREGVLGYTF. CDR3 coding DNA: TGTGCCAGCAGCTTGAGGGAAGGGGTTCTTGGCTACACCTTC.

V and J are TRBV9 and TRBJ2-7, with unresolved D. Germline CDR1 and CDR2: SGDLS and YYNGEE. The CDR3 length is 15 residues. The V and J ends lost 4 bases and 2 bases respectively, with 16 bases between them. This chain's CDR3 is CASSPTLGSTYEQYF. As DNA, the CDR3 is TGTGCCAGCAGCCCCACGCTCGGGTCCACCTACGAGCAGTACTTC.

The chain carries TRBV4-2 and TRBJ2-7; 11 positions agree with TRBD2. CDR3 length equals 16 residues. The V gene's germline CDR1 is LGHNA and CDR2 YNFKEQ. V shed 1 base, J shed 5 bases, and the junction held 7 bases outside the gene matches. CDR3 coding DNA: TGTGCCAGCAGCCAAGGGTTAGCGGGGGGGCTCGACGAGCAGTACTTC. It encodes CASSQGLAGGLDEQYF.

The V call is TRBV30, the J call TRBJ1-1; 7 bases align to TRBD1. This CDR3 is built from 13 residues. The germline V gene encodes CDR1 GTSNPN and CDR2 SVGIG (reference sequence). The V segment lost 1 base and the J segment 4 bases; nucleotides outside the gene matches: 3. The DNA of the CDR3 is TGTGCCTGGAGTGCGACAGGGAGCACTGAAGCTTTCTTT. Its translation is CAWSATGSTEAFF. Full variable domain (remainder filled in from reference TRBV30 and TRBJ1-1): SQTIHQWPATLVQPVGSPLSLECTVEGTSNPNLYWYRQAAGRGLQLLFYSVGIGQISSEVPQNLSASRPQDRQFILSSKKLLLSDSGFYLCAWSATGSTEAFFGQGTRLTVV.

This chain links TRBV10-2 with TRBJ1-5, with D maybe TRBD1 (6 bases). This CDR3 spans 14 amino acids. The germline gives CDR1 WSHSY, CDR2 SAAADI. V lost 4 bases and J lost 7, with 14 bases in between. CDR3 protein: CASSAQGLGQPQHF. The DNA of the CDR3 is TGCGCCAGCAGTGCACAGGGATTAGGGCAGCCCCAGCATTTT.

CDR3 coding DNA: TGCAGTGCTAGTAGGGGGACAGTTTATAGCAATCAGCCCCAGCATTTT. This gives the protein CSASRGTVYSNQPQHF. V usage is TRBV20-1 and J usage is TRBJ1-5; 7 bases map to TRBD1. With 3 bases clipped from V and 0 bases from J, the junction kept 8 bases outside the gene matches. The V gene's germline CDR1 is DFQATT and CDR2 SNEGSKA (reference sequence). This CDR3 has 16 residues.

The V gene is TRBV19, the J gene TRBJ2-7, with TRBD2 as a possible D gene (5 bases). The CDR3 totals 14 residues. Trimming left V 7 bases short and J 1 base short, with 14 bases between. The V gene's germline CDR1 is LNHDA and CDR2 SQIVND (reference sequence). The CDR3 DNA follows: TGTGCCAGTAAGGCGGCTAGCACATCCTACGAGCAGTACTTC. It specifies CASKAASTSYEQYF.

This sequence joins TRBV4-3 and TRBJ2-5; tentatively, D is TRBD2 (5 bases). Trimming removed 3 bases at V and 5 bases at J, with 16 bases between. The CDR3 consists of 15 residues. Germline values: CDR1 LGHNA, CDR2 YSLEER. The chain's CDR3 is CASSHGLGREETQYF. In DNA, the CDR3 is TGCGCCAGCAGCCACGGACTTGGAAGGGAGGAGACCCAGTACTTC.

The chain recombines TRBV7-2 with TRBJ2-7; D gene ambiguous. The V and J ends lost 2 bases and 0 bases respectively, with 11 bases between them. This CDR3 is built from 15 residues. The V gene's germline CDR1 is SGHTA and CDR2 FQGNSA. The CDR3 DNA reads TGTGCCAGCAGCTTAAGTCAGACAAGCTCCTACGAGCAGTACTTC. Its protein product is CASSLSQTSSYEQYF.

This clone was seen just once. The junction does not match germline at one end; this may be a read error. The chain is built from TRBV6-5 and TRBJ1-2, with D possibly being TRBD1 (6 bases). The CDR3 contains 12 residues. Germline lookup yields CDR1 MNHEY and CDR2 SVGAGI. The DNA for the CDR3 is TGTGCCAGCAGGAGCTCAGACAGGCTTTTCTCCTTC. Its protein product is CASRSSDRLFSF.

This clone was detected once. CDR3 amino acids: CASSLSKRSRNEQFF. CDR3 bases: TGTGCCAGCAGTTTATCGAAGAGGTCCCGCAATGAGCAGTTCTTC. This rearrangement joins TRBV27 to TRBJ2-1; no firm D call. Trimming cost V 0 bases and J 6 bases, with 12 bases left between them. This CDR3 contains 15 residues. From germline, CDR1 is MNHEY and CDR2 SMNVEV (reference sequence).

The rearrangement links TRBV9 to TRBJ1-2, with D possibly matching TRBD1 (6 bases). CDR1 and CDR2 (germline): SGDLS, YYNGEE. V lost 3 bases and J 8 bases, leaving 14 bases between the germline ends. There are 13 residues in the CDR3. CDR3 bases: TGTGCCAGCAGCGGAGGACAGTCGCGAGGCTACACCTTC. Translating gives CASSGGQSRGYTF.

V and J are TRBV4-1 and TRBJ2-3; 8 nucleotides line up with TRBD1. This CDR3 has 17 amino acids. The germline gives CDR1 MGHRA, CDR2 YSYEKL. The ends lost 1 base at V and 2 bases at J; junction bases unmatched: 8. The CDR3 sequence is CASSQALTGAFTDTQYF. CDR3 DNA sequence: TGCGCCAGCAGCCAAGCTCTGACAGGGGCGTTCACAGATACGCAGTATTTT.

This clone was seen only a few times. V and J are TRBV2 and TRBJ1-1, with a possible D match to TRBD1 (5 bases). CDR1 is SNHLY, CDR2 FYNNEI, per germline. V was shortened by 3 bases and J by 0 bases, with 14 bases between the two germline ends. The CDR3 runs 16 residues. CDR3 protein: CASSDGDLIMNTEAFF. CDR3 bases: TGTGCCAGCAGTGACGGGGACTTAATTATGAACACTGAAGCTTTCTTT.

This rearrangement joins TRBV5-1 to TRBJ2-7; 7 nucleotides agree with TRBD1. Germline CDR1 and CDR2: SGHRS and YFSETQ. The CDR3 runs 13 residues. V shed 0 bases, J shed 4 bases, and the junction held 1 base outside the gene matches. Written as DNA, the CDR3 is TGCGCCAGCAGCTTGGAGGGGGCTTACGAGCAGTACTTC. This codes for CASSLEGAYEQYF. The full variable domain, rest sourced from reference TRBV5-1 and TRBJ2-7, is KAGVTQTPRYLIKTRGQQVTLSCSPISGHRSVSWYQQTPGQGLQFLFEYFSETQRNKGNFPGRFSGRQFSNSRSEMNVSTLELGDSALYLCASSLEGAYEQYFGPGTRLTVT.

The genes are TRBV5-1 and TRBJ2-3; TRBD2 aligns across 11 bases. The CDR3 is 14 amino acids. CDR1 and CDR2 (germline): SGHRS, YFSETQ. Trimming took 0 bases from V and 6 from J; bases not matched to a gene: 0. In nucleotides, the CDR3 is TGCGCCAGCAGCTTGGCTAGCGGGGGGGATACGCAGTATTTT. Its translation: CASSLASGGDTQYF.

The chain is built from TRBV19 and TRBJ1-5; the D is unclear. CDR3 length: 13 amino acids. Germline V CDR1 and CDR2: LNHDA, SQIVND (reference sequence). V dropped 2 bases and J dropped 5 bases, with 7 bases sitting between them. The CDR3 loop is CASSINTYQPQHF. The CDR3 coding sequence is TGTGCCAGTAGTATAAACACCTATCAGCCCCAGCATTTT.

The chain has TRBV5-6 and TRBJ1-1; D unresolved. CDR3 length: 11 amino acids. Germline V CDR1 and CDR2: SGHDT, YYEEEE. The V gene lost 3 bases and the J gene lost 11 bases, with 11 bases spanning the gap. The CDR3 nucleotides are TGTGCCAGCAGCTATGGACTGGAGGCTTTCTTT. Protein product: CASSYGLEAFF.

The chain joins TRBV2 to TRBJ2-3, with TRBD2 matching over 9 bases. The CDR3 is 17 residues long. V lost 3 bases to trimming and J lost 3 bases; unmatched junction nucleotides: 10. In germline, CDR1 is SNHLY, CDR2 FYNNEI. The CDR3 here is CASSERGGAWTTDTQYF. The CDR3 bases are TGTGCCAGCAGTGAGCGCGGGGGGGCCTGGACTACAGATACGCAGTATTTT. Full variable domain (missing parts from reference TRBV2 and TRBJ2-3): EPEVTQTPSHQVTQMGQEVILRCVPISNHLYFYWYRQILGQKVEFLVSFYNNEISEKSEIFDDQFSVERPDGSNFTLKIRSTKLEDSAMYFCASSERGGAWTTDTQYFGPGTRLTVL.

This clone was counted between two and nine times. CDR3 residues: CSASPQGWGGYTF. As DNA, the CDR3 is TGCAGTGCTAGTCCGCAGGGATGGGGAGGCTACACCTTC. This sequence joins TRBV20-1 and TRBJ1-2, with TRBD1 as a possible D gene (5 bases). V shed 3 bases and J shed 8 bases, with 16 bases lying between them. The CDR3 is made up of 13 amino acids. The germline CDR1 and CDR2 sequences are DFQATT and SNEGSKA (reference sequence).

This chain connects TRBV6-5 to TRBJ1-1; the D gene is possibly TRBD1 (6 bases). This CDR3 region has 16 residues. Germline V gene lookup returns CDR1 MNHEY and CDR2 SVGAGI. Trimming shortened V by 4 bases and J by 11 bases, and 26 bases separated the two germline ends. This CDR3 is CASSSGVRTAIYDAFF. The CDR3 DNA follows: TGTGCCAGCAGTTCAGGGGTTCGGACAGCTATTTACGACGCTTTCTTT.

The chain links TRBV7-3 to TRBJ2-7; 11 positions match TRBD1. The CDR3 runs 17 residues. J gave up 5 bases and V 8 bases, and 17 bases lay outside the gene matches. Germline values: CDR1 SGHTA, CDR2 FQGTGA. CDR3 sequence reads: CASFYCLDRGRVDEQYF. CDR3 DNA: TGTGCCAGCTTTTATTGCTTGGACAGGGGGCGCGTCGACGAGCAGTACTTC. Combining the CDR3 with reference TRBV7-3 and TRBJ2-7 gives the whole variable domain GAGVSQTPSNKVTEKGKYVELRCDPISGHTALYWYRQSLGQGPEFLIYFQGTGAADDSGLPNDRFFAVRPEGSVSTLKIQRTERGDSAVYLCASFYCLDRGRVDEQYFGPGTRLTVT.